Detailed here is one TCR beta chain. What it recognizes is unknown. Trimming removed 2 bases from V and 7 bases from J, with 20 bases in between. This CDR3 is 15 amino acids long. Germline values: CDR1 GTSNPN, CDR2 SVGIG (reference sequence). Profiled with immunoSEQ multiplex PCR; TCRdb holds only in-frame clones, not every one. The sample contains about 15,000 clones, roughly 90% of which appear only once. These data are taken from a study of STAT3 mutations in large granular lymphocyte leukemia. Study-level points and caveats: Every T-cell large granular lymphocyte leukemia patient had at least one immunodominant TCR beta clonotype.

V and J are TRBV30 and TRBJ1-2, with D maybe TRBD1 (5 bases). This sequence originates from a man aged 40-49 years with T-cell large granular lymphocyte leukemia. Some clones in this sample may be carry-over from other donors' samples. Sequenced input: peripheral blood mononuclear cells. The DNA of the CDR3 is TGTGCCTGGAGTCCCCCTACACCGGGACGGGGTGGCTACACCTTC. It codes for CAWSPPTPGRGGYTF.